The present entry profiles one T cell receptor (beta chain) with its context. Its antigen is undetermined. The data derive from a study of T cell responses to AZD1222 COVID-19 vaccine. CDR1 and CDR2 from the germline V gene are MNHEY and SMNVEV (reference sequence). The V gene lost 2 bases and the J gene lost 0 bases, with 10 bases spanning the gap. The CDR3 length is 15 residues. The data were produced by immunoSEQ multiplex PCR, yet TCRdb's version contains in-frame clones alone and is incomplete. The sample includes approximately 77,000 clones, over 75% seen only once; the top ten take roughly 3.1%. Findings of the study overall: Baseline serostatus was positive in only six AZD1222 recipients. Donors, mostly white British, included more females; clonal diversity was possibly underestimated. Spike-wide coverage was observed for vaccine-associated CD4 TCRs, with dominant responses at 160-218 and 743-854.

The source of this sequence is an adult who received the AZD1222 COVID-19 vaccine. J is TRBJ1-1 and V is TRBV27; D not certain. Sequencing was performed on peripheral blood, taken 28 days after the second AZD1222 dose. CDR3 coding DNA: TGTGCCAGCAGTTTACAACCAGGAATGAACACTGAAGCTTTCTTT. Translated: CASSLQPGMNTEAFF.